A selection of T cell receptor beta chains follows, all from one sample in a study of control samples from healthy donors and cancer patients. Assay: immunoSEQ multiplex PCR; the TCRdb copy retains only in-frame clones and omits some. Of about 170,000 clones listed, approximately 91% are singletons. The source material was blood. Every receptor here comes from a woman aged 40 to 55 in good health. CDR3s leave out the opening cysteine and the closing phenylalanine or tryptophan. The D gene is left open where the match is weak.

d_call: TRBD1; j_call: TRBJ1-3; v_call: TRBV6-4; cdr3_aa: ASIEDRGPGNTIY
d_call: NA; j_call: TRBJ2-7; v_call: TRBV7-9; cdr3_aa: ASSLEGRASEQY
d_call: TRBD1; j_call: TRBJ2-5; v_call: TRBV15; cdr3_aa: ATRQGGKETQY
d_call: TRBD2; j_call: TRBJ2-2; v_call: TRBV19; cdr3_aa: ASCRLAGGPTGELF
d_call: TRBD1; j_call: TRBJ2-2; v_call: TRBV10-3; cdr3_aa: AISGDPGGRTGELF
d_call: NA; j_call: TRBJ1-1; v_call: TRBV6-5; cdr3_aa: ASSADTTEAF
d_call: TRBD1; j_call: TRBJ2-1; v_call: TRBV11-2; cdr3_aa: ASSHGTGNYNEQF
d_call: TRBD1; j_call: TRBJ2-3; v_call: TRBV5-1; cdr3_aa: ASTDRGLNTDTQY
d_call: NA; j_call: TRBJ2-7; v_call: TRBV29-1; cdr3_aa: SVEDPGAYEQY
d_call: NA; j_call: TRBJ2-1; v_call: TRBV14; cdr3_aa: ASSRQTGYNEQF
d_call: NA; j_call: TRBJ2-5; v_call: TRBV5-1; cdr3_aa: ASSPRLFQETQY
d_call: NA; j_call: TRBJ2-2; v_call: TRBV5-1; cdr3_aa: ASSLGQTNTGELF
d_call: NA; j_call: TRBJ1-4; v_call: TRBV7-6; cdr3_aa: ASSSIWGEKLF
d_call: NA; j_call: TRBJ2-6; v_call: TRBV5-1; cdr3_aa: ASSEMSSGANVLT
d_call: NA; j_call: TRBJ2-7; v_call: TRBV15; cdr3_aa: ATSRVSTGGTYEQY
d_call: TRBD1; j_call: TRBJ2-5; v_call: TRBV6-5; cdr3_aa: ASSRRQGRSETQY
d_call: NA; j_call: TRBJ1-5; v_call: TRBV12-5; cdr3_aa: ASGLGGGNQPQH
d_call: TRBD2; j_call: TRBJ2-5; v_call: TRBV5-6; cdr3_aa: ASSLVGLAGGQETQY
d_call: NA; j_call: TRBJ2-7; v_call: TRBV5-1; cdr3_aa: ASRATTRGEQY
d_call: TRBD2; j_call: TRBJ2-1; v_call: TRBV5-4; cdr3_aa: ASSYTLGTTHNEQF
d_call: NA; j_call: TRBJ1-6; v_call: TRBV24-1; cdr3_aa: ATSVLTERSPLH
d_call: TRBD1; j_call: TRBJ1-4; v_call: TRBV5-1; cdr3_aa: ASSPDGQGGNEKLF
d_call: NA; j_call: TRBJ1-2; v_call: TRBV12-3/TRBV12-4; cdr3_aa: ASGEGLTYGYT
d_call: NA; j_call: TRBJ2-3; v_call: TRBV5-1; cdr3_aa: ASSLSSSTDTQY
d_call: NA; j_call: TRBJ1-2; v_call: TRBV5-1; cdr3_aa: ASSVSGGDGYT
d_call: TRBD1; j_call: TRBJ1-1; v_call: TRBV5-1; cdr3_aa: ASSALTGGESTEAF
d_call: TRBD1; j_call: TRBJ1-4; v_call: TRBV7-9; cdr3_aa: ASSPLTGDEKLF
d_call: TRBD2; j_call: TRBJ2-7; v_call: TRBV2; cdr3_aa: ASSEARLADEQY
d_call: NA; j_call: TRBJ1-4; v_call: TRBV5-5; cdr3_aa: ASSFVQGSEKLF
d_call: TRBD2; j_call: TRBJ2-1; v_call: TRBV5-6; cdr3_aa: ASSLVGGANEQF
d_call: NA; j_call: TRBJ2-5; v_call: TRBV12-3/TRBV12-4; cdr3_aa: ASSLAPRETQY
d_call: NA; j_call: TRBJ1-6; v_call: TRBV6-1; cdr3_aa: ASSELRAGNSPLH
d_call: NA; j_call: TRBJ2-7; v_call: TRBV5-1; cdr3_aa: ASSFASDGTYEQY
d_call: NA; j_call: TRBJ1-4; v_call: TRBV12-3/TRBV12-4; cdr3_aa: ASRQGANEKLF
d_call: NA; j_call: TRBJ2-6; v_call: TRBV2; cdr3_aa: ASRGYGSSGANVLT
d_call: NA; j_call: TRBJ1-1; v_call: TRBV12-3/TRBV12-4; cdr3_aa: ASRRQNTEAF
d_call: NA; j_call: TRBJ2-7; v_call: TRBV5-1; cdr3_aa: ASSLGSTVYEQY
d_call: TRBD1; j_call: TRBJ2-6; v_call: TRBV25-1; cdr3_aa: ASSPQGLDSGANVLT
d_call: NA; j_call: TRBJ2-7; v_call: TRBV5-4; cdr3_aa: ASSLRREMNEQY
d_call: TRBD1; j_call: TRBJ1-5; v_call: TRBV27; cdr3_aa: ASSLLSPGGNQPQH
d_call: TRBD1; j_call: TRBJ2-3; v_call: TRBV5-1; cdr3_aa: ASSSTRQGGTQY
d_call: NA; j_call: TRBJ2-3; v_call: TRBV7-6; cdr3_aa: ASSLNLPGAESLDTQY
d_call: TRBD1; j_call: TRBJ1-2; v_call: TRBV3-1/TRBV3-2; cdr3_aa: ASSYGQGYGYT
d_call: NA; j_call: TRBJ2-2; v_call: TRBV7-6; cdr3_aa: ASSLAEAEGVELF